This entry is about one T cell receptor (beta chain). The antigen it binds to is not known. Per-base quality was not reported, and no clone a single base away is much larger than it. This entry comes from a study of blood T cell repertoires in COVID-19 (dated by TCRdb to 2019 to 2021). Regarding the complete study: Samples from collaborators originated in the United States, Italy and Spain and spanned both the acute and convalescent phases of COVID-19. The material from the prospective study consisted of cDNA or gDNA derived from T cells, B-cell-depleted T cells, or PBMCs. Deeply sampled blood TCRbeta repertoires from subjects exposed to, actively infected with, or recovered from COVID-19 were included in the dataset. Where available, HLA class I and class II types were obtained from metadata supplied by the sample provider rather than from assay-based typing. Sample metadata almost always included a de-identified subject ID, COVID-19 status, age in years and sex. The repertoires were released in a freely available public database meant as a resource for research on the immune response to SARS-CoV-2. Samples were obtained from the ongoing ImmuneRACE study (first 160 participants) and from over a thousand subjects provided by 6 global collaborators. The research as a whole found: The quantity of clinical and demographic metadata differed by source and by participant and was supplied without curation.

TCRbeta CDR3 regions were amplified from genomic DNA by means of the immunoSEQ Assay, a bias-controlled multiplex PCR. In the authors' own workflow: The number of nucleated cells in each sample was estimated by amplification of reference gene primers within the assay. To quantify the absolute abundance of each unique TCRbeta CDR3 rearrangement, sequence reads were collapsed and filtered. For each sample, productive Simpson clonality was calculated as the square root of Simpson's diversity index over productive rearrangements. Sourced from immuneACCESS, this table was stored by TCRdb with only in-frame sequences that have V and J called. A share of the clones is absent; for the studies checked, an unresolved V gene accounts for under half, and the remainder has no known explanation. Clonal size and the V and J genes are those of that table, whereas D and trimming came from the DNA. The sample contains hundreds of thousands of clones, 80% to 90% of them found a single time. The ten biggest clones cover 0.87% of the sample.

Participants in the prospective study were aged about 18 to 95 years, lived in 24 United States geographic areas, and enrolled through a virtual design. In the prospective study, participants were assigned to cohorts based on the clinical history participants reported in a screening survey and a study questionnaire. Exposed participants had been in contact with someone with a PCR-confirmed or clinician-diagnosed COVID-19 case within 2 weeks of study entry. Each participant in the prospective study had whole blood, serum and a nasopharyngeal or oropharyngeal swab collected by mobile phlebotomists. Over an approximately two-month period, participants in the prospective study had the option of providing additional blood draws and questionnaires. Before DNA extraction, prospective study blood samples were shipped either frozen or at room temperature. Trimming costs V 2 bases and J 5 bases, and their ends lie 16 bases apart. The CDR3, cysteine through phenylalanine, is 16 amino acids long. Only the CDR3 part of the read is kept: 48 bases, read in frame from the first base. CDR1 and CDR2, per the germline V gene, are SGHRS and YFSETQ.

The chain is assembled from TRBV5-1 and TRBJ2-2; TRBD2 is a possible D gene, resting on 6 matching bases. Input material: PBMCs or T cells enriched from blood (not recorded which). The receptor's source is a man over 45 who had been exposed to COVID-19. The DNA sequence follows: TGCGCCAGCAGCTTTCCTTTTTCTAGCGAAACCGGGGAGCTGTTTTTT. The encoded protein is CASSFPFSSETGELFF.